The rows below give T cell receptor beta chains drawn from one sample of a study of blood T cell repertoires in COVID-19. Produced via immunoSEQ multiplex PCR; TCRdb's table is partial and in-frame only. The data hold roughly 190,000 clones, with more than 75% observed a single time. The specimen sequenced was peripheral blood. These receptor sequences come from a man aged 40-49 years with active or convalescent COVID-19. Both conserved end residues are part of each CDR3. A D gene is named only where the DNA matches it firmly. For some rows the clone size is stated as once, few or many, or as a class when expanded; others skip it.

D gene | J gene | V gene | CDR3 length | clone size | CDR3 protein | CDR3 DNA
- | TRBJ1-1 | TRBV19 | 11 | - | CASRANTEAFF | TGTGCCAGTAGGGCGAACACTGAAGCTTTCTTT
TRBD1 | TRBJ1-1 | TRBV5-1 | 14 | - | CASSLRQGAAEAFF | TGCGCCAGCAGCTTGAGACAGGGGGCTGCTGAAGCTTTCTTT
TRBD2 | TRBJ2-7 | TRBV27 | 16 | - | CASSPLSGRVVYEQYF | TGTGCCAGCAGTCCCCTTAGCGGGAGGGTCGTCTACGAGCAGTACTTC
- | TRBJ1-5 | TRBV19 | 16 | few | CASSIAQVLRNQPQHF | TGTGCCAGTAGTATAGCTCAGGTACTTCGCAATCAGCCCCAGCATTTT
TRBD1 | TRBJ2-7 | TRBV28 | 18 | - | CASSPTTGGVFSSYEQYF | TGTGCCAGCAGTCCAACGACAGGGGGGGTTTTCAGCTCCTACGAGCAGTACTTC
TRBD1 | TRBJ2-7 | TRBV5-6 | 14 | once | CASSSPGTGNEQYF | TGTGCCAGCAGCTCACCCGGGACAGGGAACGAGCAGTACTTC
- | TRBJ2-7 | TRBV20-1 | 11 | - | CSGTPGERQYF | TGCAGTGGCACCCCCGGGGAAAGGCAGTACTTC
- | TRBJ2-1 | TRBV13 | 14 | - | CASSFTGNDNEQFF | TGTGCCAGCAGCTTTACGGGGAACGACAATGAGCAGTTCTTC
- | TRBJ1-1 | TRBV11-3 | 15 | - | CASSLDSLVRSEAFF | TGTGCCAGCAGCTTAGATAGCCTAGTTCGATCTGAAGCTTTCTTT
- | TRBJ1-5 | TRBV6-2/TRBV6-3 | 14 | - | CASSYPAGGQPQHF | TGTGCCAGCAGTTACCCGGCAGGTGGTCAGCCCCAGCATTTT
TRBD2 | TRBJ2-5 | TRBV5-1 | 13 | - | CASSLAGGETQYF | TGCGCCAGCAGCTTAGCGGGGGGGGAGACCCAGTACTTC
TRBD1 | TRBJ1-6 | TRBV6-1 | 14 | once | CASSEGQGDSPLHF | TGTGCCAGCAGTGAGGGACAGGGGGATTCACCCCTCCACTTT
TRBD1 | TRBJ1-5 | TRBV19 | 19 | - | CASSMFLGTGILSNQPQHF | TGTGCCAGTAGTATGTTTCTCGGGACAGGGATTCTTAGCAATCAGCCCCAGCATTTT
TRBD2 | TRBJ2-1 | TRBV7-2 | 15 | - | CASTLTSYSYNEQFF | TGTGCCAGCACTTTGACTAGCTACTCCTACAATGAGCAGTTCTTC
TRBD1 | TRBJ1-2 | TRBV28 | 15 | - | CASSPPGTVNPRYTF | TGTGCCAGCAGCCCACCCGGGACAGTTAACCCGCGCTACACCTTC
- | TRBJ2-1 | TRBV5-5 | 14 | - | CASSLATGSSEQFF | TGTGCCAGCAGCTTGGCAACAGGGTCTAGCGAGCAGTTCTTC
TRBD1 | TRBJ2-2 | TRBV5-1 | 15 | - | CASVPTGGITGELFF | TGCGCCAGCGTACCGACAGGGGGGATCACCGGGGAGCTGTTTTTT
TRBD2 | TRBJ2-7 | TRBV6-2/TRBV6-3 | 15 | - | CASSYLRGSSYEQYF | TGTGCCAGCAGTTACTTGCGGGGGTCCTCCTACGAGCAGTACTTC
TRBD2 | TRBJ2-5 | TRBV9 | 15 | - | CASSVVAGDGETQYF | TGTGCCAGCAGCGTAGTAGCGGGAGACGGGGAGACCCAGTACTTC
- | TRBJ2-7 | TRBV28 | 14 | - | CASVSPARSYEQYF | TGTGCCAGCGTTAGCCCAGCGCGTTCCTACGAGCAGTACTTC
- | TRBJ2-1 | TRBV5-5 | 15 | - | CASSPDTSSYNEQFF | TGTGCCAGCAGCCCGGACACGAGCTCCTACAATGAGCAGTTCTTC
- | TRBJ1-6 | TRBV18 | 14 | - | CASSPQGVDSPLHF | TGTGCCAGCTCACCACAGGGGGTCGATTCACCCCTCCACTTT
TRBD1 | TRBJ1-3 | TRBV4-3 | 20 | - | CASSQDWSGAGQGSGNTIYF | TGCGCCAGCAGCCAAGATTGGTCTGGAGCCGGACAGGGGAGCGGAAACACCATATATTTT
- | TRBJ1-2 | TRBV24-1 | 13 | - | CATYLRKSYGYTF | TGTGCCACCTACTTGAGAAAAAGTTATGGCTACACCTTC
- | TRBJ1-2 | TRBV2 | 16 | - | CASSPYSTGGNYGYTF | TGTGCCAGCAGCCCCTATTCGACGGGAGGAAACTATGGCTACACCTTC
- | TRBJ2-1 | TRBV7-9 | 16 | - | CASSSLSEISYNEQFF | TGTGCCAGCAGCTCCCTTAGCGAGATCTCCTACAATGAGCAGTTCTTC
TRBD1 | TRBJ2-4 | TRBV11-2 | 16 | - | CASSTGQGLAKNIQYF | TGTGCCAGCAGCACTGGACAGGGGCTAGCCAAAAACATTCAGTACTTC
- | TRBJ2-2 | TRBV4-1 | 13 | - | CASAKLNTGELFF | TGCGCCTCAGCGAAATTAAACACCGGGGAGCTGTTTTTT
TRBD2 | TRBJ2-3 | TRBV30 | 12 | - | CAIAGATDTQYF | TGTGCCATAGCGGGGGCCACAGATACGCAGTATTTT
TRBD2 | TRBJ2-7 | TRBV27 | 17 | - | CASSFGTSGSKPYEQYF | TGTGCCAGCAGTTTTGGGACTAGCGGGAGTAAACCCTACGAGCAGTACTTC
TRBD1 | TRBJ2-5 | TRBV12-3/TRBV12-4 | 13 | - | CASRPDRGETQYF | TGTGCCAGCAGGCCGGACAGGGGAGAGACCCAGTACTTC
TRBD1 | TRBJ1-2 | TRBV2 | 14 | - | CASRGTGDYYGYTF | TGTGCCAGCAGGGGGACAGGGGATTATTATGGCTACACCTTC
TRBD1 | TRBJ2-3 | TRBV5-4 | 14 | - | CASSSDPGQGNSYF | TGTGCCAGCAGCTCAGACCCGGGACAGGGGAATTCGTATTTT
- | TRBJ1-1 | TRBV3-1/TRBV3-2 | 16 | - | CASSQGGEVPGTEAFF | TGTGCCAGCAGCCAAGGGGGCGAGGTCCCGGGCACTGAAGCTTTCTTT
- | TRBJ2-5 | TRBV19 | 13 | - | CASAMRGEETQYF | TGTGCCAGTGCGATGCGGGGAGAAGAGACCCAGTACTTC
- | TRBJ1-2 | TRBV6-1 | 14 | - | CASSETPGSYGYTF | TGTGCCAGCAGTGAAACCCCAGGGTCGTATGGCTACACCTTC
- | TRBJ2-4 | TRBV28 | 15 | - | CASSLQGKAKNIQYF | TGTGCCAGCAGTCTTCAGGGGAAGGCCAAAAACATTCAGTACTTC
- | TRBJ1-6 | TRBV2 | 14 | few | CASRRTGYNSPLHF | TGTGCCAGCAGGAGAACAGGCTATAATTCACCCCTCCACTTT
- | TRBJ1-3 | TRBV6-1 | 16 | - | CASSEQRRVSGNTIYF | TGTGCCAGCAGTGAACAGAGGCGAGTGTCTGGAAACACCATATATTTT
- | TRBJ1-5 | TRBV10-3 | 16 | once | CAISEGLGRSNQPQHF | TGTGCCATCAGTGAAGGTCTGGGCCGGAGCAATCAGCCCCAGCATTTT
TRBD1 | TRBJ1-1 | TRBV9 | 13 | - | CASKATGAPEAFF | TGTGCCAGCAAGGCGACAGGGGCCCCTGAAGCTTTCTTT
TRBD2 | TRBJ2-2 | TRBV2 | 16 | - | CASRKLAGGYTGELFF | TGTGCCAGCAGGAAACTAGCGGGGGGGTACACCGGGGAGCTGTTTTTT
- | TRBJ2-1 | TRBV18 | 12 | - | CASSPAADQQFF | TGTGCCAGCTCACCGGCAGCGGATCAGCAGTTCTTC
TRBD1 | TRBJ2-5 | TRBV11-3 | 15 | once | CASSFGQGSQETQYF | TGTGCCAGCAGCTTCGGACAGGGCTCGCAAGAGACCCAGTACTTC
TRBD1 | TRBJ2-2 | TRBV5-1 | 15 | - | CASSEDRGYTGELFF | TGCGCCAGCAGCGAGGACAGGGGATACACCGGGGAGCTGTTTTTT
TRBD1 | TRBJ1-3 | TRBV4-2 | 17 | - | CASSKNTGVISGNTIYF | TGTGCCAGCAGCAAAAATACAGGGGTGATTTCTGGAAACACCATATATTTT
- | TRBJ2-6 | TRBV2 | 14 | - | CASRGLSGANVLTF | TGTGCCAGCAGGGGCTTATCTGGGGCCAACGTCCTGACTTTC
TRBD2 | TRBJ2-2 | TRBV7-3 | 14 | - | CASSLTAGAGELFF | TGTGCCAGCAGCTTAACGGCGGGAGCCGGGGAGCTGTTTTTT
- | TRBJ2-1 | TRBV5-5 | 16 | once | CASRLAGGPAYNEQFF | TGTGCCAGCAGGTTGGCCGGCGGCCCCGCCTACAATGAGCAGTTCTTC
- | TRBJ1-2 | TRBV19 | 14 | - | CASTPPEGGKGYTF | TGTGCCAGTACCCCCCCCGAGGGAGGAAAAGGCTACACCTTC
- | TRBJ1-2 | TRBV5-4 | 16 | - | CASSSRQGTGPYGYTF | TGTGCCAGCAGCTCGCGGCAGGGAACAGGGCCCTATGGCTACACCTTC
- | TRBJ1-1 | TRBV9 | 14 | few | CASSVGGRGTEAFF | TGTGCCAGCAGCGTAGGGGGCAGGGGTACTGAAGCTTTCTTT
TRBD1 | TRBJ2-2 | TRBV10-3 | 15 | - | CATGTGTLNTGELFF | TGTGCCACCGGGACAGGGACCCTGAACACCGGGGAGCTGTTTTTT
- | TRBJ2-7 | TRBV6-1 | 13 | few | CASSEARSYEQYF | TGTGCCAGCAGTGAAGCACGGTCCTACGAGCAGTACTTC
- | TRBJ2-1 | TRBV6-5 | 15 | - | CASSYFGLGGDEQFF | TGTGCCAGCAGTTACTTTGGCTTAGGTGGAGATGAGCAGTTCTTC
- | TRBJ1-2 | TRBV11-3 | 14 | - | CASSLKGGGNGYTF | TGTGCCAGCAGCCTCAAGGGCGGGGGTAATGGCTACACCTTC
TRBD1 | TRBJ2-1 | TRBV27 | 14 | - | CASNIGTGGNEQFF | TGTGCCAGCAACATCGGGACAGGGGGCAATGAGCAGTTCTTC